This TCR beta chain is drawn from a study of cytomegalovirus exposure and HLA in healthy donors. PCR was performed using 60 Vbeta and 13 Jbeta primers. Measured with immunoSEQ multiplex PCR; TCRdb has only the in-frame clones, and not every one. This table has 70,000 to 95,000 clones, over 65% appearing once. Remarks on this clone: The antigen remains unidentified.

Study findings and constraints: Clonal expansion, a later analysis showed, was greater in HLA-associated TCR beta chains than in equally common others. For most subjects, TCR beta sequences were reported to predict HLA-A and HLA-B alleles with accuracy.

The CDR3 extends over 12 amino acids. Trimming removed 8 bases from V and 4 bases from J, with 8 bases in between. Germline values: CDR1 MDHEN, CDR2 SYDVKM. This TCR was recovered from a man aged 50 to 59 in good health and CMV-seronegative. The sequencing input was PBMCs. This chain uses TRBV28 with TRBJ2-2, with D unclear. CDR3 nucleotides: TGTGCCAGCCCCTCCCCCACCGGGGAGCTGTTTTTT. It encodes CASPSPTGELFF.